Following are 2 T cell receptor beta chains from one sample sequenced in a study of blood T cell repertoires in COVID-19. The assay was immunoSEQ multiplex PCR, and TCRdb's table has in-frame clones only and misses some. The sample carries 85,000 to 95,000 clones, 89% recorded once. Sample: peripheral blood. Every receptor here comes from a woman of 80 years or more with active COVID-19.

V gene TRBV10-2 combines with J gene TRBJ2-3, with 10 bases identical to TRBD2. V was clipped by 3 bases and J by 0 bases; unmatched bases: 3. The CDR3 consists of 16 residues. In germline, CDR1 is WSHSY, CDR2 SAAADI. CDR3 in amino acids: CASSDLTSGSTDTQYF. DNA for the CDR3: TGCGCCAGCAGTGATCTGACTAGCGGGAGCACAGATACGCAGTATTTT.

The CDR3 spells CSVELQVAVYTYNEQFF. In DNA, the CDR3 is TGCAGCGTTGAGCTACAGGTTGCGGTCTATACCTACAATGAGCAGTTCTTC. This rearrangement joins TRBV29-1 to TRBJ2-1; D might be TRBD1 (5 bases). The germline V gene has CDR1 SQVTM and CDR2 ANQGSEA. This CDR3 has 17 amino acids. V lost 3 bases and J 2 bases, leaving 20 bases between the germline ends.